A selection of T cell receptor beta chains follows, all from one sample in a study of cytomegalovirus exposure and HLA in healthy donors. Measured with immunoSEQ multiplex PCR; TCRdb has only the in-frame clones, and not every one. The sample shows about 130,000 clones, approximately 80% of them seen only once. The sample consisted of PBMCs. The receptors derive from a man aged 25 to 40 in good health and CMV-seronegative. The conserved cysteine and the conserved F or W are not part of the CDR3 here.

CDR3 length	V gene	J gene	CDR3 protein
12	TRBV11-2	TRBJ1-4	ASSLLSTNEKLF
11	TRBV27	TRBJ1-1	ASSVDKQTEAF
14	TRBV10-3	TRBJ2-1	AISGSRVISYNEQF
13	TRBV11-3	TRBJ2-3	ASSLVYGVTDTQY
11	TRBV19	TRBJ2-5	ASSPGQQETQY
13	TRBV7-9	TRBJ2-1	SSSQLAGFDNEQF
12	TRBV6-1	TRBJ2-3	ASSVQGSTDTQY
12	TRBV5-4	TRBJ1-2	ASSLVGGGAGYT
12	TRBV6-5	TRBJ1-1	ASSYSTGNTEAF
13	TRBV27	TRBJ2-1	AVSRGQGARNEQF
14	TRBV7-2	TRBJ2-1	ASRRGLAGFYNEQF
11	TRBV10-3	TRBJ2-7	AISSGSEYEQY
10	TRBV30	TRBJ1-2	ALSPQSYGYT
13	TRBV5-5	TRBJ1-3	ASSLVPGSGNTIY
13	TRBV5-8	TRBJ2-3	ASSLGQGDSDTQY
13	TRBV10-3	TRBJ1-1	AISESGRANTEAF
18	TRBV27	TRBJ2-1	ASSRSGLAGGWKSYNEQF
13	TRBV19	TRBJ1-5	ASSLDRDRNQPQH
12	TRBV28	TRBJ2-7	ASREGDPVYEQY
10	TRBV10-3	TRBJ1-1	AIRVQGTEAF
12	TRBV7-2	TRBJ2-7	ASSPDRGEYEQY
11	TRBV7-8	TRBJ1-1	ASSLAAKTEAF
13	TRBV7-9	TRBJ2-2	SSSSKRDWGGELF
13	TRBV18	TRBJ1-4	ASSDAGVGNEKLF
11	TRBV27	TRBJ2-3	ASSLWAANTQY
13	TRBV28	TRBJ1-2	ASSYVGWKGDGYT
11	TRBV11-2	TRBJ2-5	ASSWTPQETQY
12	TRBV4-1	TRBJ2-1	ASRRATAYNEQF
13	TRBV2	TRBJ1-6	ASSEVGQGNSPLH
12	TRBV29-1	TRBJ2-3	SVQKGQGTDTQY
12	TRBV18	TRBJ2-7	ASSLGHLSYEQY
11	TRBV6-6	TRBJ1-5	AIRRGDNQPQH
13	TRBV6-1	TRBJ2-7	ASRLQGGYIYEQY
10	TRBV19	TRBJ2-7	ASSIGAGLRS
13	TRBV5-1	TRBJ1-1	ASSFQGVSNTEAF
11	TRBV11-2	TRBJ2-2	ASIQDYPGELF
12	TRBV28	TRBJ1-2	ASSLGNLGRGYT
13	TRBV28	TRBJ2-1	ATNVGLAGDNEQF
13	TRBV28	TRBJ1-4	ASNTPAGKGEKLF
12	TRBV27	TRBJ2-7	ASSQLGGSYEQY
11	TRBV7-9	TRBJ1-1	SSSTGQNTEAF
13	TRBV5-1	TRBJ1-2	ASSTQGEANYGYT
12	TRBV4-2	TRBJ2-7	ASSEAGSSYEQY
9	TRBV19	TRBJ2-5	ASSLGETQY
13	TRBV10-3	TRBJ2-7	AISSTNEGTYEQY
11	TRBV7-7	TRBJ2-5	ASSRGQQETQY
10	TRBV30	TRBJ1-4	AWKTGVEKLF
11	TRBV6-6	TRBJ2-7	ASRPGLAYEQY
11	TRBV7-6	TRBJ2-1	ASSLDLRSEQF
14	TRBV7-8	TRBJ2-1	ASSSVPGGANNEQF
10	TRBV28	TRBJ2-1	ASSFFVNEQF